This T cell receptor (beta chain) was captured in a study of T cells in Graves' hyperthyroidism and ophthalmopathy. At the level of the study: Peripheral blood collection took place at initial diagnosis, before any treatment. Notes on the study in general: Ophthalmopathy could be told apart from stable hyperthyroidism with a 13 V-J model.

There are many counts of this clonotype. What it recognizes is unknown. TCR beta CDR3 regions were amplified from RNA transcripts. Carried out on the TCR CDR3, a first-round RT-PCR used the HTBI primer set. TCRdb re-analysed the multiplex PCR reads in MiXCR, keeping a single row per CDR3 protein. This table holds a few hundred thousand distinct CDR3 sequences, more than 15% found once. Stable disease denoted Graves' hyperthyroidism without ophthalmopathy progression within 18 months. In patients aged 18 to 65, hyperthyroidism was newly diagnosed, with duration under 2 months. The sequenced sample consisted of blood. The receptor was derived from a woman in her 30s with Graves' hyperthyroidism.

CDR3 residues: CSAKQGANYGYTF. CDR3 bases: TGCAGTGCTAAACAGGGGGCTAACTATGGCTACACCTTC. The V gene is TRBV20-1, the J gene TRBJ1-2, with 8 bases identical to TRBD1. Trimming took 4 bases from V and 0 from J; bases not matched to a gene: 1. This CDR3 contains 13 residues. Germline loops: CDR1 DFQATT, CDR2 SNEGSKA (reference sequence).